The 13 T cell receptor beta chains below come from one sample, sequenced in a study of blood T cell repertoires in COVID-19. Sequencing used immunoSEQ multiplex PCR; TCRdb keeps in-frame clones, though not all of them. Of 35,000 to 55,000 clones in the sample, about nine tenths are singletons; the top ten hold 13% to 15%. Sequenced material: peripheral blood. These TCRs come from a human donor in a cohort sampled during active COVID-19.

The V and J genes are TRBV16 and TRBJ2-1; tentatively, D is TRBD1 (6 bases). Germline loops: CDR1 KGHSY, CDR2 FQNENV. The CDR3 spans 15 residues. V gave up 4 bases and J gave up 0 bases, with 10 bases separating them. DNA for the CDR3: TGTGCCAGCAGCCTCGGACAGACCTCCTACAATGAGCAGTTCTTC. This gives the protein CASSLGQTSYNEQFF. The complete variable domain, with remaining parts taken from reference TRBV16 and TRBJ2-1, reads GEEVAQTPKHLVRGEGQKAKLYCAPIKGHSYVFWYQQVLKNEFKFLISFQNENVFDETGMPKERFSAKCLPNSPCSLEIQATKLEDSAVYFCASSLGQTSYNEQFFGPGTRLTVL.

In its sample, this clone ranks as medium-sized. V usage is TRBV13 and J usage is TRBJ2-6; unclear D gene. The ends were cut back, 2 bases at V and 0 bases at J, with 5 bases in the middle. Germline loops: CDR1 PRHDT, CDR2 FYEKMQ (reference sequence). The CDR3 consists of 15 residues. The chain's CDR3 is CASSLQFSGANVLTF. DNA of the CDR3: TGTGCCAGCAGCTTACAGTTCTCTGGGGCCAACGTCCTGACTTTC.

J is TRBJ2-3 and V is TRBV6-6; D is uncertain. The CDR3 has 14 residues. V lost 6 bases and J lost 4, with 14 bases in between. Looked up from germline, CDR1 is MNHNY and CDR2 is SVGAGI (reference sequence). The CDR3 here is CASRPTFESDTQYF. CDR3 bases: TGTGCCAGCAGGCCCACTTTTGAGTCAGATACGCAGTATTTT.

The CDR3 sequence is CASSLDGRGNTEAFF. DNA of the CDR3: TGTGCCAGCAGCTTGGACGGTAGGGGAAACACTGAAGCTTTCTTT. The gene calls are TRBV5-8 and TRBJ1-1; TRBD1 is a possible D gene (5 bases). The ends were cut back, 0 bases at V and 2 bases at J, with 11 bases in the middle. The CDR3 has 15 amino acids. The germline gives CDR1 SGHTS, CDR2 YDEGEE. Looking up the rest from reference TRBV5-8 and TRBJ1-1 gives the full variable domain: EAGVTQSPTHLIKTRGQQATLRCSPISGHTSVYWYQQALGLGLQFLLWYDEGEERNRGNFPPRFSGRQFPNYSSELNVNALELEDSALYLCASSLDGRGNTEAFFGQGTRLTVV.

This chain joins TRBV2 and TRBJ2-2, with TRBD1 as a possible D gene (6 bases). The CDR3 extends over 15 amino acids. CDR1 is SNHLY and CDR2 is FYNNEI in the germline V gene. Trimming pared 1 base from V and 0 bases from J, leaving 6 bases between. The CDR3 sequence is CASSEGTANTGELFF. DNA for the CDR3: TGTGCCAGCAGTGAAGGGACAGCGAACACCGGGGAGCTGTTTTTT.

This clone turned up a few times. The genes are TRBV4-1 and TRBJ1-2; tentatively, D is TRBD1 (5 bases). The germline V and J ends were trimmed by 0 bases and 5 bases, with 13 bases remaining between them. Germline CDR1 MGHRA, CDR2 YSYEKL. CDR3 length equals 15 residues. The DNA for the CDR3 is TGCGCCAGCAGCCAAGATGGGCAGGGTTGGTATGGCTACACCTTC. Amino acid sequence: CASSQDGQGWYGYTF.

This chain connects TRBV6-5 to TRBJ2-2; maybe TRBD1 (5 bases). V lost 0 bases and J 3 bases, leaving 11 bases between the germline ends. The CDR3 length is 16 residues. Germline V CDR1 and CDR2: MNHEY, SVGAGI. The CDR3 region is CASSYSRAAYTGELFF. CDR3 nucleotides: TGTGCCAGCAGTTACTCCAGGGCGGCGTACACCGGGGAGCTGTTTTTT.

The chain employs TRBV6-2 or TRBV6-3 and TRBJ2-3; 8 nucleotides align to TRBD1. The trim removed 1 base at V and 5 bases at J, leaving 5 bases unmatched. The CDR3 covers 15 residues. Germline CDR1 is MNHEY and CDR2 is SVGEGT. CDR3 coding DNA: TGTGCCAGCAGTTACTTGGACAGGGCGAGAGATACGCAGTATTTT. It translates to CASSYLDRARDTQYF.

This sequence joins TRBV29-1 and TRBJ2-1; tentative D call: TRBD1 (6 bases). Germline loops: CDR1 SQVTM, CDR2 ANQGSEA. The CDR3 has 15 residues. V dropped 4 bases and J dropped 6 bases, with 19 bases sitting between them. The CDR3 DNA reads TGCAGCGTTGTGCCTGGGGATGACAGGTTCAATGAGCAGTTCTTC. Translating gives CSVVPGDDRFNEQFF.

The chain links TRBV3-1 (or the pseudogene TRBV3-2) to TRBJ1-1; 8 bases align to TRBD1. The CDR3 sequence is 14 residues long. Trimming took 0 bases from V and 4 from J; bases not matched to a gene: 1. In germline, CDR1 is LGHDT, CDR2 YNNKEL (reference sequence). CDR3 residues: CASSQDTGGTEAFF. CDR3 DNA: TGTGCCAGCAGCCAAGACACAGGGGGCACTGAAGCTTTCTTT.

The rearrangement joins TRBV5-6 to TRBJ1-6, with D possibly matching TRBD1 (5 bases). Germline V gives CDR1 SGHDT, CDR2 YYEEEE. This CDR3 comprises 14 residues. With 3 bases removed from V and 11 bases from J, the gap between germline ends came to 15 bases. Here the CDR3 reads CASSYSGRGAPLHF. The CDR3 coding sequence is TGTGCCAGCAGCTATTCAGGGAGGGGAGCACCCCTCCACTTT.

CDR3 sequence: CASSPVGRSGGTGELFF. In DNA, the CDR3 is TGTGCCAGCAGCCCAGTAGGCCGTAGCGGTGGGACCGGGGAGCTGTTTTTT. V usage is TRBV9 and J usage is TRBJ2-2; tentative D call: TRBD2 (6 bases). Germline CDR1 is SGDLS and CDR2 is YYNGEE. CDR3 length equals 17 residues. Deletions cut 4 bases from V and 5 bases from J, with 21 bases between.

The V and J genes are TRBV19 and TRBJ2-7; D might be TRBD2 (6 bases). This CDR3 has 14 residues. V lost 7 bases, J lost 5 bases, and 18 bases lay in between. CDR1 and CDR2 (germline): LNHDA, SQIVND (reference sequence). The CDR3 DNA sequence: TGTGCCAGTACCTTAACCGGGACTTATGACGAGCAGTACTTC. Protein product: CASTLTGTYDEQYF.